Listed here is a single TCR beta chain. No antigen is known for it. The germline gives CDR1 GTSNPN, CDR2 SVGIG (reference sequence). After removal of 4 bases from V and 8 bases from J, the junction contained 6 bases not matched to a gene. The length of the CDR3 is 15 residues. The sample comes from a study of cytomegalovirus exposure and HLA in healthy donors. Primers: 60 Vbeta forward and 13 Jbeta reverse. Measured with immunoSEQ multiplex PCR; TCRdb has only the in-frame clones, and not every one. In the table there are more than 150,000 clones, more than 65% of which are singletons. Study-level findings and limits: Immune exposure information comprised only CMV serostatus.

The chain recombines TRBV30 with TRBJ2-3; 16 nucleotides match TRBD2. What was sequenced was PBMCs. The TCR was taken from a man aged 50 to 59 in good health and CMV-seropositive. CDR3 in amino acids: CAWTEGLAGGGTQYF. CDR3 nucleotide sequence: TGTGCCTGGACCGAGGGACTAGCGGGAGGGGGTACGCAGTATTTT.